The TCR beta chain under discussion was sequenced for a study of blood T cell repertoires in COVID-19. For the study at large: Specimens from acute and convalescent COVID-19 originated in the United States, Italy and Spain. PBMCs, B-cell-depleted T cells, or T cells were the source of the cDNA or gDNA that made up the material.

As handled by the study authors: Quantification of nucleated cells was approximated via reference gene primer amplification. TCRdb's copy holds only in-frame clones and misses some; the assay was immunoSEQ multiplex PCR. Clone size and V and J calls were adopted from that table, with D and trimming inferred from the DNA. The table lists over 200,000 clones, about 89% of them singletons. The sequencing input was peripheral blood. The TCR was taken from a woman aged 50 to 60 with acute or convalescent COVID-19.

The CDR3 DNA sequence: TGTGCCAGCAGTACTCCGGTGTTGACTAATGAAAAACTGTTTTTT. It specifies CASSTPVLTNEKLFF. The chain carries TRBV6-6 and TRBJ1-4; the D is unclear. Germline V gene sequence: CDR1 MNHNY, CDR2 SVGAGI (reference sequence). This CDR3 contains 15 residues. The germline V and J ends were trimmed by 5 bases and 2 bases, with 12 bases remaining between them.